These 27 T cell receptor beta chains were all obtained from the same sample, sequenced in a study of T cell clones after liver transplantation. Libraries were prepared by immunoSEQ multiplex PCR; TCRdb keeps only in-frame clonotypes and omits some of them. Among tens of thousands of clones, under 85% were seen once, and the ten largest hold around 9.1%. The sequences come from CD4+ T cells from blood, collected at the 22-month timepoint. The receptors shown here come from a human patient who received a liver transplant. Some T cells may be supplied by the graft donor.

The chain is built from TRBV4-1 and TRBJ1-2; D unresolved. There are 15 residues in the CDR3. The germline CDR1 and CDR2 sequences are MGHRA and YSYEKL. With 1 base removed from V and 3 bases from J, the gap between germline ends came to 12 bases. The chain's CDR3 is CASSQVGQIYYGYTF. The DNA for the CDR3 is TGCGCCAGCAGCCAAGTCGGGCAGATCTACTATGGCTACACCTTC.

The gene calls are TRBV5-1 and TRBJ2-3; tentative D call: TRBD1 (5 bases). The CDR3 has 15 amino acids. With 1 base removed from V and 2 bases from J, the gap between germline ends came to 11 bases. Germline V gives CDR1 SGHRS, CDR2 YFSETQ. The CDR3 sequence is CASSLIGVATDTQYF. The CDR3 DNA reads TGCGCCAGCAGCTTGATAGGGGTCGCCACAGATACGCAGTATTTT.

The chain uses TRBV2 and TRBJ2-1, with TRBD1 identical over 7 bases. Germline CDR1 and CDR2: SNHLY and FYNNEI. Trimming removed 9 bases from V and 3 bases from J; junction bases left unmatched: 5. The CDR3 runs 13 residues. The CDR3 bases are TGTGCCAGTCATAACAGGGGCTACAATGAGCAGTTCTTC. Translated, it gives CASHNRGYNEQFF.

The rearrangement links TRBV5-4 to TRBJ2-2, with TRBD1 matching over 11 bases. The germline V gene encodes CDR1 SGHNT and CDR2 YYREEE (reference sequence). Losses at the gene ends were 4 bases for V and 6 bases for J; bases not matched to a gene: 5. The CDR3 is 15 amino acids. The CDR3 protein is CASSPDRGRPGELFF. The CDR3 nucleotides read TGTGCCAGCAGCCCGGACAGGGGGCGTCCCGGGGAGCTGTTTTTT.

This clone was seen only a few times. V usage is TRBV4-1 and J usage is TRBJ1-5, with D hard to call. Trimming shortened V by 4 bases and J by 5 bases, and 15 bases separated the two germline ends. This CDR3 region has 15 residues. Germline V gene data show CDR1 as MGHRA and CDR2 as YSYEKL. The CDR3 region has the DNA TGCGCCAGCAGCCCCCGAGGCCCGAGCGATCAGCCCCAGCATTTT. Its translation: CASSPRGPSDQPQHF.

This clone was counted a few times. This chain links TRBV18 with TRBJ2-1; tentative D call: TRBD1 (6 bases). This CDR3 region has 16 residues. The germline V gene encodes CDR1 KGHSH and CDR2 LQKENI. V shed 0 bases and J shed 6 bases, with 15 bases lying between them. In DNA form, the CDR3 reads TGTGCCAGCTCACCACCGGCAGGGGCCCCAAGCAATGAGCAGTTCTTC. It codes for CASSPPAGAPSNEQFF.

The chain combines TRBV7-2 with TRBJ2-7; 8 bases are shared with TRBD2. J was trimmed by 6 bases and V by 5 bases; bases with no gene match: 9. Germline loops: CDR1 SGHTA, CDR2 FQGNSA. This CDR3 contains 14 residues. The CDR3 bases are TGTGCCAGCAGCCTAGGGCTAGCGGGCTCCGAGCAGTACTTC. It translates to CASSLGLAGSEQYF.

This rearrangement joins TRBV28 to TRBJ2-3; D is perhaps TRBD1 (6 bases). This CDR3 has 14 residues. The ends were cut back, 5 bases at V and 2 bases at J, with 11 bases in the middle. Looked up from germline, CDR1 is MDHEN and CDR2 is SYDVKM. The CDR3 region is CASSINRVTDTQYF. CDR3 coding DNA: TGTGCCAGCAGTATCAACAGGGTCACAGATACGCAGTATTTT.

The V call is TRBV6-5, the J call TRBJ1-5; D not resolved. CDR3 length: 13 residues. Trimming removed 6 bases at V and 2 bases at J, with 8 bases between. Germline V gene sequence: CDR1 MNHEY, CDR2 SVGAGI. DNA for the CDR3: TGTGCCAGCAGGACGGATGGCAATCAGCCCCAGCATTTT. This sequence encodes CASRTDGNQPQHF.

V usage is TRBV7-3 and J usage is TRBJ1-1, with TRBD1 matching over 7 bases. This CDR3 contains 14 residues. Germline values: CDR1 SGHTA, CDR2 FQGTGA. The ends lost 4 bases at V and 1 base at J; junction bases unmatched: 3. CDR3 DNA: TGTGCCAGCAGCTCGGGACAGCCGAACACTGAAGCTTTCTTT. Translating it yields CASSSGQPNTEAFF.

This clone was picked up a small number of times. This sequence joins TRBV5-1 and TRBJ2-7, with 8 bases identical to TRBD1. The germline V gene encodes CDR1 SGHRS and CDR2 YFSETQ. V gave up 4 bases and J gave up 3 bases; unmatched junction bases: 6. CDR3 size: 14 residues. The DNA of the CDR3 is TGCGCCAGCAGCGAGCAGGGGGCCAACTACGAGCAGTACTTC. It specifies CASSEQGANYEQYF.

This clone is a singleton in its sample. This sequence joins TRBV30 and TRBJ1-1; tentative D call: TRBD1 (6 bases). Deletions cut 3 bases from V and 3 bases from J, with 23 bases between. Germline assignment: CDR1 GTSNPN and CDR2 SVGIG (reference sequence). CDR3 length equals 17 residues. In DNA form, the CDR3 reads TGTGCCTGGAGCGTCGAGTTTGGGGGGCGCGGGGACACTGAAGCTTTCTTT. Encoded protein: CAWSVEFGGRGDTEAFF.

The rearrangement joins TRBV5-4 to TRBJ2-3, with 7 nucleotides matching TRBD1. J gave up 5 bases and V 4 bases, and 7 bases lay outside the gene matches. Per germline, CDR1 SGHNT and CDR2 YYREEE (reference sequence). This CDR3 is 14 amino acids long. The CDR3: CASSPGQLGDTQYF. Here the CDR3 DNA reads TGTGCCAGCAGCCCGGGACAGTTAGGAGATACGCAGTATTTT. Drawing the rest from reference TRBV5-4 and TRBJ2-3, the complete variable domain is ETGVTQSPTHLIKTRGQQVTLRCSSQSGHNTVSWYQQALGQGPQFIFQYYREEENGRGNFPPRFSGLQFPNYSSELNVNALELDDSALYLCASSPGQLGDTQYFGPGTRLTVL.

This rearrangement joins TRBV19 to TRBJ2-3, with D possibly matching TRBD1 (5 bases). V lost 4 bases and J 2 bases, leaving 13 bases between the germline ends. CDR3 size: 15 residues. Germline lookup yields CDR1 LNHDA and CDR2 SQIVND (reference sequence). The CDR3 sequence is CASSTPAGLTDTQYF. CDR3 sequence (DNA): TGTGCCAGTAGTACTCCGGCAGGGCTCACAGATACGCAGTATTTT.

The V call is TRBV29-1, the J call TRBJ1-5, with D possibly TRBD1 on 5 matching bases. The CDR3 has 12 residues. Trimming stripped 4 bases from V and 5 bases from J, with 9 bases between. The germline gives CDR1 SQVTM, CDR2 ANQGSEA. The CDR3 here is CSVGGADQPQHF. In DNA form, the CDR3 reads TGCAGCGTTGGGGGCGCGGATCAGCCCCAGCATTTT. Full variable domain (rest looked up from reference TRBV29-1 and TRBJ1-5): SAVISQKPSRDICQRGTSLTIQCQVDSQVTMMFWYRQQPGQSLTLIATANQGSEATYESGFVIDKFPISRPNLTFSTLTVSNMSPEDSSIYLCSVGGADQPQHFGDGTRLSIL.

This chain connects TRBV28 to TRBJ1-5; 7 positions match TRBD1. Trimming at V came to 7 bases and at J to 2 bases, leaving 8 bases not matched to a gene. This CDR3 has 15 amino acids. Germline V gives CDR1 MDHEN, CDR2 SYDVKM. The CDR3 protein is CASTDRETGNQPQHF. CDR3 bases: TGTGCCAGCACCGACAGGGAAACGGGCAATCAGCCCCAGCATTTT.

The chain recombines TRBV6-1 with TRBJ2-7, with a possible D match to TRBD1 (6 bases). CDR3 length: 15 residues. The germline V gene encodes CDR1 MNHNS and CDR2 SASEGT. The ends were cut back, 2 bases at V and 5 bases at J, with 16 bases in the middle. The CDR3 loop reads CASSEIGRGRNEQYF. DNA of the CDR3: TGTGCCAGCAGTGAAATTGGCAGGGGTAGAAACGAGCAGTACTTC.

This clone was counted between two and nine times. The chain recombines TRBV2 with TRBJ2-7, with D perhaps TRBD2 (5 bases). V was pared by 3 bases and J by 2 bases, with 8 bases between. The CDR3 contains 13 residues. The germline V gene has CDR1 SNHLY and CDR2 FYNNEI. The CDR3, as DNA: TGTGCCAGCAGTGACCTAGCTCCCTACGAGCAGTACTTC. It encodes CASSDLAPYEQYF.

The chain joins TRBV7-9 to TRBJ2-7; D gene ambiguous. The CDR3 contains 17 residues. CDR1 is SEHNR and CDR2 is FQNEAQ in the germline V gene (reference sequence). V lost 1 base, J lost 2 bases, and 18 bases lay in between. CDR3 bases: TGTGCCAGCAGCTTAGGTATGGTCACAGACGCCACCTACGAGCAGTACTTC. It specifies CASSLGMVTDATYEQYF.

Here the CDR3 reads CASSPGGQVPGNTIYF. The CDR3 DNA is TGTGCCAGCAGCCCGGGGGGCCAGGTCCCTGGAAACACCATATATTTT. V and J are TRBV7-7 and TRBJ1-3, with a weak D call TRBD1 (6 bases). The V gene lost 5 bases and the J gene lost 2 bases, with 16 bases spanning the gap. The V gene's germline CDR1 is SSHAT and CDR2 FNYEAQ (reference sequence). This CDR3 has 16 residues.

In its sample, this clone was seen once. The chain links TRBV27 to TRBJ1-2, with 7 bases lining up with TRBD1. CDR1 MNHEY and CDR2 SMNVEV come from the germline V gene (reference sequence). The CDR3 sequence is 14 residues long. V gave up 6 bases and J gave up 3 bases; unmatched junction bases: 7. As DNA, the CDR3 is TGTGCCAGCAGGGGACAGCCGTCTTACTATGGCTACACCTTC. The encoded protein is CASRGQPSYYGYTF.

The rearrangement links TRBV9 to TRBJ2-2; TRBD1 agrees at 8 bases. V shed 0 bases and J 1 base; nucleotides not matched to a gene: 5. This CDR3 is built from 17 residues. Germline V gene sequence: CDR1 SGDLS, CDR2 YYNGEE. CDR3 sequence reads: CASSVGSGTGNTGELFF. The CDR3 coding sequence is TGTGCCAGCAGCGTAGGCTCCGGGACAGGGAACACCGGGGAGCTGTTTTTT.

Here the CDR3 reads CASSLKTPGKPQHF. The CDR3 nucleotides read TGTGCCAGCAGTTTAAAGACTCCGGGAAAGCCCCAGCATTTT. The V gene is TRBV28, the J gene TRBJ1-5; D gene uncertain. The CDR3 sequence is 14 residues long. CDR1 and CDR2 (germline): MDHEN, SYDVKM. Deletions cut 2 bases from V and 8 bases from J, with 13 bases between.

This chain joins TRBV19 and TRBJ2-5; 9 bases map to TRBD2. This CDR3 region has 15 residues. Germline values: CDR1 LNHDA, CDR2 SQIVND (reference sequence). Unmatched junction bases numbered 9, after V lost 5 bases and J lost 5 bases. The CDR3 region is CASSSQARGGETQYF. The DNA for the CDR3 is TGTGCCAGTAGTTCCCAGGCGCGGGGGGGCGAGACCCAGTACTTC. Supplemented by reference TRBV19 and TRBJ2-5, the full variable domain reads DGGITQSPKYLFRKEGQNVTLSCEQNLNHDAMYWYRQDPGQGLRLIYYSQIVNDFQKGDIAEGYSVSREKKESFPLTVTSAQKNPTAFYLCASSSQARGGETQYFGPGTRLLVL.

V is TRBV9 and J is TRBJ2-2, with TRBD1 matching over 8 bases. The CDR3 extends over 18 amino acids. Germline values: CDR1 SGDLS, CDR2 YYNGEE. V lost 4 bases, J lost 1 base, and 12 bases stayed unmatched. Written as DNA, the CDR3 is TGTGCCAGCAGCCCTAGGCCAGGGGGCGTAAGGAACACCGGGGAGCTGTTTTTT. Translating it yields CASSPRPGGVRNTGELFF.

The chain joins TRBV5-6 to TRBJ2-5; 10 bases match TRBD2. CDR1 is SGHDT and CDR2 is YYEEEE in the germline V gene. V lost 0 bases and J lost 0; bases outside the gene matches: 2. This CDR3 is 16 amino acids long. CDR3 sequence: CASSLGLAGDQETQYF. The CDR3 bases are TGTGCCAGCAGCTTGGGGCTAGCGGGGGACCAAGAGACCCAGTACTTC.

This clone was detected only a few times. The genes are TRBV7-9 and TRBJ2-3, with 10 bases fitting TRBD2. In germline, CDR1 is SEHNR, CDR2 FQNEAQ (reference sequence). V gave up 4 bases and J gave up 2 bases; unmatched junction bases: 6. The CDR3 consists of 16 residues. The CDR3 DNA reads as TGTGCCAGCAGCTCACGGACTAGCGGCCCCACAGATACGCAGTATTTT. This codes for CASSSRTSGPTDTQYF.